Shown below are 22 T cell receptor beta chains from a single sample sequenced in a study of blood T cells in healthy people across ages. A second about 7 to 12 cycle PCR used barcoded and J-beta primers. TCRdb re-analysed the 5' RACE reads in MiXCR, keeping a single row per CDR3 protein. The sample includes about 1 million distinct CDR3 sequences, under 55% seen only once; the top ten take 15% to 20%. The material sequenced was blood. These TCRs come from a woman aged 60 to 75 in good health.

The V gene is TRBV28, the J gene TRBJ2-7; the D gene is possibly TRBD2 (5 bases). Per germline, CDR1 MDHEN and CDR2 SYDVKM. Trimming left V 10 bases short and J 0 bases short, with 16 bases between. This CDR3 has 14 residues. CDR3 residues: CAIETGLGSYEQYF. For the CDR3, the DNA is TGTGCCATCGAGACCGGACTGGGCTCCTACGAGCAGTACTTC.

This clonotype was seen ten or more times. The chain uses TRBV9 and TRBJ2-7; maybe TRBD1 (6 bases). There are 15 residues in the CDR3. Trimming stripped 0 bases from V and 2 bases from J, with 12 bases between. The germline gives CDR1 SGDLS, CDR2 YYNGEE. The CDR3 protein is CASSVAGGSTYEQYF. In nucleotides, the CDR3 is TGTGCCAGCAGCGTAGCTGGGGGCAGCACCTACGAGCAGTACTTC.

V and J are TRBV6-2 or TRBV6-3 and TRBJ2-7, with D tentatively TRBD2 (6 bases). Germline CDR1 is MNHEY and CDR2 is SVGEGT. The V and J ends lost 9 bases and 0 bases respectively, with 15 bases between them. The CDR3 contains 14 residues. In nucleotides, the CDR3 is TGTGCCAGACTTTCTAGCGTTAGCTCCTACGAGCAGTACTTC. As protein: CARLSSVSSYEQYF.

V and J are TRBV9 and TRBJ2-1; possibly TRBD2 for D (5 bases). This CDR3 has 14 amino acids. Trimming pared 0 bases from V and 8 bases from J, leaving 12 bases between. The V gene's germline CDR1 is SGDLS and CDR2 YYNGEE. The CDR3 DNA sequence: TGTGCCAGCAGCGTAGCTCCGGACTCCTATGAGCAGTTCTTC. Protein sequence: CASSVAPDSYEQFF.

A note on this clonotype: An end of the junction does not agree with germline; a read error may underlie this. J is TRBJ2-6 and V is TRBV5-1; the D gene is possibly TRBD1 (5 bases). Germline CDR1 is SGHRS and CDR2 is YFSETQ. This CDR3 comprises 14 residues. CDR3 amino acids: CASSPMSGADVLTF. The CDR3 nucleotides read TGCGCCAGCAGTCCAATGTCTGGGGCCGACGTCCTGACTTTC.

This clonotype was found a few times. V is TRBV7-8 and J is TRBJ2-4; a weak D match, TRBD2 (6 bases). Germline CDR1 is SGHVS and CDR2 is FQNEAQ. V lost 6 bases, J lost 3 bases, and 21 bases lay in between. This CDR3 is 17 amino acids long. CDR3 sequence: CASRRTPLGEVKNIQYF. The CDR3 bases are TGTGCCAGCAGACGTACCCCTCTCGGGGAGGTCAAAAACATTCAGTACTTC.

As DNA, the CDR3 is TGTGCCAGCAGCAGAGCAAGGGGACTAGCGGGAGGACCCTCCTACGAGCAGTACTTC. The encoded protein is CASSRARGLAGGPSYEQYF. The rearrangement joins TRBV21-1 to TRBJ2-7; the D segment call TRBD2 is taken from the table without a DNA check. TRBV21-1 is an annotated pseudogene. The CDR3 sequence is 19 residues long.

There are a few counts of this clonotype. The genes are TRBV3-1 and TRBJ2-5, with TRBD2 matching over 11 bases. The J call may be incorrect, as the DNA end agrees better with TRBJ2-7. The CDR3 runs 16 residues. The V gene's germline CDR1 is LGHDT and CDR2 YNNKEL (reference sequence). The CDR3 is CASSQDPSGRTHEQYF. CDR3 DNA: TGTGCCAGCAGCCAAGATCCTAGCGGGAGGACCCACGAGCAGTACTTC.

This clonotype was counted only a few times. The V and J genes are TRBV28 and TRBJ2-6; weak D call: TRBD1 (6 bases). V was shortened by 6 bases and J by 0 bases, with 15 bases between the two germline ends. Per germline, CDR1 MDHEN and CDR2 SYDVKM. This CDR3 contains 17 residues. CDR3 nucleotides: TGTGCCAGCAGCTTACCTACAGGGAGCTCTGGGGCCAACGTCCTGACTTTC. Encoded protein: CASSLPTGSSGANVLTF. Using reference TRBV28 and TRBJ2-6 for the parts outside the CDR3, the full variable domain is DVKVTQSSRYLVKRTGEKVFLECVQDMDHENMFWYRQDPGLGLRLIYFSYDVKMKEKGDIPEGYSVSREKKERFSLILESASTNQTSMYLCASSLPTGSSGANVLTFGAGSRLTVL.

The chain is built from TRBV21-1 and TRBJ2-5; the table gives TRBD1 as D, unverified against the DNA. TRBV21-1 is classified as a pseudogene. The CDR3 extends over 15 amino acids. Here the CDR3 reads CASSIPGQGAETQYF. The CDR3 nucleotides are TGTGCCAGCAGCATTCCGGGACAGGGCGCGGAGACCCAGTACTTC.

This rearrangement joins TRBV2 to TRBJ2-1; TRBD2 agrees at 9 bases. The CDR3 contains 15 residues. Unmatched junction bases numbered 6, after V lost 2 bases and J lost 7 bases. Germline V gene data show CDR1 as SNHLY and CDR2 as FYNNEI. As DNA, the CDR3 is TGTGCCAGCAGTGAAATCCTAGCGGGGATGAATGAGCAGTTCTTC. Translation: CASSEILAGMNEQFF.

The chain carries TRBV6-2 or TRBV6-3 and TRBJ2-7; D not certain. The V gene's germline CDR1 is MNHEY and CDR2 SVGEGT. The CDR3 has 11 amino acids. V was trimmed by 10 bases and J by 1 base, leaving 8 bases between them. Here the CDR3 reads CATSHSYEQYF. Written as DNA, the CDR3 is TGTGCCACCAGCCATTCCTACGAGCAGTACTTC.

This chain joins TRBV29-1 and TRBJ1-2; a possible D gene is TRBD1 (5 bases). Germline V gene sequence: CDR1 SQVTM, CDR2 ANQGSEA. V was clipped by 7 bases and J by 0 bases, with 15 bases between them. The CDR3 covers 14 residues. The CDR3 sequence is CSATDGASNYGYTF. For the CDR3, the DNA is TGCAGCGCGACAGACGGGGCCTCTAACTATGGCTACACCTTC.

This clonotype was observed many times. The J gene is TRBJ2-5, the V gene TRBV15; TRBD2 matches at 9 bases. Germline assignment: CDR1 LNHNV and CDR2 YYDKDF (reference sequence). This CDR3 region has 16 residues. V lost 0 bases to trimming and J lost 5 bases; unmatched junction nucleotides: 7. CDR3: CATSRDLRREGETQYF. The CDR3 coding sequence is TGTGCCACCAGCAGAGATCTCCGGCGGGAGGGTGAGACCCAGTACTTC.

This clonotype was observed at least ten times. The V gene is TRBV6-2 or TRBV6-3, the J gene TRBJ2-5; 13 bases map to TRBD2. V was pared by 0 bases and J by 5 bases, with 12 bases of the junction left unmatched. This CDR3 contains 19 residues. The germline V gene encodes CDR1 MNHEY and CDR2 SVGEGT. The CDR3, as DNA: TGTGCCAGCAGTTACTCACGGACTAGCGGGAGTTTCGTAAAGGAGACCCAGTACTTC. Translation gives CASSYSRTSGSFVKETQYF.

Here the CDR3 DNA reads TGTGCCAGCAGTACCCCAGGACAGGGGTACGAGCAGTACTTC. It encodes CASSTPGQGYEQYF. The J gene is TRBJ2-5, the V gene TRBV6-6; TRBD1 agrees at 9 bases. The J call is uncertain, as TRBJ2-7 better fits the DNA end. The germline gives CDR1 MNHNY, CDR2 SVGAGI (reference sequence). The CDR3 covers 14 residues.

The gene calls are TRBV5-6 and TRBJ2-5, with a tentative D call TRBD2 (5 bases). Trimming took off 4 bases at V and 0 bases at J, with 13 bases between the two ends. The CDR3 spans 15 residues. Germline assignment: CDR1 SGHDT and CDR2 YYEEEE. The CDR3 here is CASSRGLEYQETQYF. CDR3 nucleotide sequence: TGTGCCAGCAGCCGAGGACTGGAGTACCAAGAGACCCAGTACTTC.

The chain is built from TRBV27 and TRBJ1-5; 7 bases agree with TRBD1. The CDR3 totals 14 residues. Germline CDR1 reads MNHEY; CDR2 reads SMNVEV (reference sequence). The V segment lost 3 bases and the J segment 10 bases; nucleotides outside the gene matches: 9. The CDR3 coding sequence is TGTGCCAGCAGTTTTCAAGGACAGGTTGGCCCCCAGCATTTT. It is translated as CASSFQGQVGPQHF.

In its sample, this clonotype was seen a few times. As DNA, the CDR3 is TGTGCCAGCAGTCCCGACATGGCCGCAGGGTTCGGTGAGCAGTTCTTC. Protein: CASSPDMAAGFGEQFF. J is TRBJ2-1 and V is TRBV28, with D possibly TRBD1 on 5 matching bases. The germline V gene encodes CDR1 MDHEN and CDR2 SYDVKM. Trimming pared 5 bases from V and 9 bases from J, leaving 23 bases between. The CDR3 is 16 residues long.

The chain uses TRBV7-9 and TRBJ1-2; TRBD1 aligns across 10 bases. From germline, CDR1 is SEHNR and CDR2 FQNEAQ (reference sequence). The CDR3 spans 13 residues. Trimming cost V 5 bases and J 6 bases; bases outside gene matches: 3. DNA of the CDR3: TGTGCCAGCAGCGAAGGGACAGGGGATGGCTACACCTTC. Encoded protein: CASSEGTGDGYTF. The full variable domain, with the rest looked up from reference TRBV7-9 and TRBJ1-2, is DTGVSQNPRHKITKRGQNVTFRCDPISEHNRLYWYRQTLGQGPEFLTYFQNEAQLEKSRLLSDRFSAERPKGSFSTLEIQRTEQGDSAMYLCASSEGTGDGYTFGSGTRLTVV.

To note about this clonotype: A much bigger clone sits one base away, suggesting this may be a read error. J is TRBJ2-7 and V is TRBV12-3 or TRBV12-4; 11 bases are a match to TRBD1. This CDR3 is built from 13 residues. The CDR3 is CASSLGTGGEQNF. Written as DNA, the CDR3 is TGTGCCAGCAGTTTAGGGACAGGGGGCGAGCAGAACTTC.

This clonotype was counted between two and nine times. V is TRBV29-1 and J is TRBJ2-5; either TRBD1 or TRBD2 may fit D (6 bases each). The CDR3 has 16 amino acids. V was shortened by 3 bases and J by 3 bases, with 20 bases between the two germline ends. Germline CDR1 and CDR2: SQVTM and ANQGSEA. Here the CDR3 reads CSVEGLDKRGEETQYF. CDR3 bases: TGCAGCGTTGAGGGGCTGGACAAAAGGGGGGAAGAGACCCAGTACTTC.